These 13 T cell receptor beta chains were all obtained from the same sample, sequenced in a study of blood T cell repertoires in COVID-19. Here immunoSEQ multiplex PCR was the method, and the copy in TCRdb shows in-frame clones only, minus some. The repertoire holds about 280,000 clones, with nearly 90% as singletons. The sequencing sample was made of PBMCs or T cells enriched from blood (not recorded which). The receptors derive from a woman aged 18-30 years with acute COVID-19.

This chain connects TRBV7-9 to TRBJ2-7; the match to TRBD1 covers 8 bases. This CDR3 contains 15 residues. V dropped 5 bases and J dropped 2; count of bases not matched to a gene: 8. From germline, CDR1 is SEHNR and CDR2 FQNEAQ (reference sequence). DNA for the CDR3: TGTGCCAGCAGCCTCCCACCACAGGGGGCCTACGAGCAGTACTTC. Its translation is CASSLPPQGAYEQYF.

The rearrangement uses TRBV2 and TRBJ2-5, with D possibly being TRBD2 (6 bases). Looked up from germline, CDR1 is SNHLY and CDR2 is FYNNEI. The V and J ends lost 7 bases and 5 bases respectively, with 17 bases between them. The CDR3 consists of 14 residues. Here the CDR3 DNA reads TGTGCCAGCACCGGAGGGAGCGCTGTTGAGACCCAGTACTTC. Its translation is CASTGGSAVETQYF.

The chain uses TRBV10-1 and TRBJ1-4; a possible D gene is TRBD1 (5 bases). V lost 8 bases and J 1 base, leaving 17 bases between the germline ends. Germline V gene data show CDR1 as WNHNN and CDR2 as SYGVQD (reference sequence). The CDR3 is 16 amino acids. DNA of the CDR3: TGCGCCAGCCTGCCAGGGCCATGGATAACTAATGAAAAACTGTTTTTT. Protein sequence: CASLPGPWITNEKLFF.

The chain employs TRBV19 and TRBJ1-1; 8 nucleotides match TRBD1. Losses at the gene ends were 5 bases for V and 4 bases for J; bases not matched to a gene: 3. The CDR3 contains 13 residues. Germline V gene lookup returns CDR1 LNHDA and CDR2 SQIVND (reference sequence). Written as DNA, the CDR3 is TGTGCCAGTAGTCTGACAGGGGTCACTGAAGCTTTCTTT. Amino acids: CASSLTGVTEAFF.

V is TRBV18 and J is TRBJ1-5, with D hard to call. The CDR3 consists of 13 residues. Germline-derived CDR1 and CDR2 are KGHSH and LQKENI. Trimming stripped 3 bases from V and 5 bases from J, with 8 bases between. CDR3 DNA sequence: TGTGCCAGCTCACCCGGCGGGCATCAGCCCCAGCATTTT. As protein: CASSPGGHQPQHF.

The V gene is TRBV19, the J gene TRBJ2-3, with 7 positions matching TRBD1. After removal of 3 bases from V and 4 bases from J, the junction contained 10 bases not matched to a gene. Germline values: CDR1 LNHDA, CDR2 SQIVND (reference sequence). The CDR3 spans 16 residues. The CDR3 nucleotides are TGTGCCAGTAGTATCCCCCCCGGGCAGGGGGCAGATACGCAGTATTTT. This encodes CASSIPPGQGADTQYF. The whole variable domain, remainder taken from reference TRBV19 and TRBJ2-3, is DGGITQSPKYLFRKEGQNVTLSCEQNLNHDAMYWYRQDPGQGLRLIYYSQIVNDFQKGDIAEGYSVSREKKESFPLTVTSAQKNPTAFYLCASSIPPGQGADTQYFGPGTRLTVL.

V and J are TRBV5-1 and TRBJ2-1; 10 bases line up with TRBD2. V trimming: 0 bases; J trimming: 7 bases; junction bases outside the gene matches: 7. Germline V gives CDR1 SGHRS, CDR2 YFSETQ. The CDR3 extends over 16 amino acids. The CDR3 sequence: CASSLGSSGSGNEQFF. CDR3 in DNA: TGCGCCAGCAGCTTGGGGTCTAGCGGGAGTGGTAATGAGCAGTTCTTC.

The rearrangement uses TRBV18 and TRBJ2-3; a possible D gene is TRBD2 (5 bases). The CDR3 extends over 15 amino acids. V gave up 4 bases and J gave up 0 bases, with 11 bases separating them. From germline, CDR1 is KGHSH and CDR2 LQKENI. Here the CDR3 DNA reads TGTGCCAGCTCACAACTAGGGCCTAGCACAGATACGCAGTATTTT. Encoded protein: CASSQLGPSTDTQYF.

In the case of this clone: This CDR3 is also generated by other DNA sequences in the sample. The chain combines TRBV18 with TRBJ1-2; the match to TRBD1 covers 9 bases. Germline loops: CDR1 KGHSH, CDR2 LQKENI. The CDR3 consists of 14 residues. V trimming: 0 bases; J trimming: 5 bases; junction bases outside the gene matches: 1. The CDR3 here is CASSPPGTGYGYTF. Written as DNA, the CDR3 is TGTGCCAGCTCACCACCTGGGACAGGGTATGGCTACACCTTC.

CDR3 DNA: TGTGCCAGTAGTATAGTTTTTGGGACAGAAGTAAACTATGGCTACACCTTC. It is translated as CASSIVFGTEVNYGYTF. This sequence joins TRBV19 and TRBJ1-2; TRBD1 aligns across 7 bases. J was trimmed by 2 bases and V by 1 base; bases with no gene match: 10. CDR1 is LNHDA and CDR2 is SQIVND in the germline V gene (reference sequence). The CDR3 has 17 amino acids.

The chain carries TRBV24-1 and TRBJ2-2, with 11 bases identical to TRBD2. Germline CDR1 and CDR2: KGHDR and SFDVKD. CDR3 size: 16 residues. V lost 9 bases and J lost 1; bases outside the gene matches: 6. For the CDR3, the DNA is TGTGCCACCTCTGGGACTAGCGGACTGAACACCGGGGAGCTGTTTTTT. It codes for CATSGTSGLNTGELFF.

The J gene is TRBJ2-1, the V gene TRBV11-2, with 8 bases aligning to TRBD2. Germline loops: CDR1 SGHAT, CDR2 FQNNGV. Losses at the gene ends were 3 bases for V and 5 bases for J; bases not matched to a gene: 6. The CDR3 loop spans 15 amino acids. The CDR3, as DNA: TGTGCCAGCAGCTTGGGTAGCGGGGACCACAATGAGCAGTTCTTC. It translates to CASSLGSGDHNEQFF.

J is TRBJ2-3 and V is TRBV5-6; the match to TRBD1 covers 7 bases. The V segment lost 4 bases and the J segment 3 bases; nucleotides outside the gene matches: 8. Germline V CDR1 and CDR2: SGHDT, YYEEEE. The CDR3 consists of 15 residues. The CDR3 coding sequence is TGTGCCAGCAGCGGGCCAACAGGGGTTACAGATACGCAGTATTTT. Amino acid sequence: CASSGPTGVTDTQYF.